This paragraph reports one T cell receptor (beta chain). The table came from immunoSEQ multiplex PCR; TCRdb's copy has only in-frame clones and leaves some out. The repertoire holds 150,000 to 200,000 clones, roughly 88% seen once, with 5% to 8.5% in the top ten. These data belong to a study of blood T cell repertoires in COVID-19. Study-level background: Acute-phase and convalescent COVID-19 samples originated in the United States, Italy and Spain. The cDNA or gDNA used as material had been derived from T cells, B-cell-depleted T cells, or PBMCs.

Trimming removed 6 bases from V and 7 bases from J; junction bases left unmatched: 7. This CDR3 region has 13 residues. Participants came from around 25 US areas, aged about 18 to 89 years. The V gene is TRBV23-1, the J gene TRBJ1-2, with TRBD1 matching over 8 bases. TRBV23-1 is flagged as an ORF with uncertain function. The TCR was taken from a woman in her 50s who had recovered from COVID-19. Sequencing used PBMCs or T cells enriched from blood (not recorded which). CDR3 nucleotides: TGCGCCAGCAGCAACAGGGGGGGGTGTGGCTACACCTTC. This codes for CASSNRGGCGYTF.